Listed below are T cell receptor beta chains from one sample, sequenced in a study of radiation and T cells in renal cell carcinoma. Clones were read by immunoSEQ multiplex PCR, and TCRdb kept only the in-frame ones, dropping some. Seen here are about 18,000 clones, 45% to 70% observed once, and the top ten hold around 11%. This specimen consisted of tumor tissue, obtained from a patient whose treatment included radiotherapy and nephrectomy. The receptors were sampled from a man aged 50 to 60 with renal cell carcinoma. Both conserved end residues are part of each CDR3. The D gene is left open where the match is weak. Rows give clone size only sometimes, using once, few, many, or a class for an expanded clone.

v_gene,d_gene,j_gene,abundance,CDR3aa,CDR3nt
TRBV5-5,NA,TRBJ2-3,NA,CASSGAGTDTQYF,TGTGCCAGCAGTGGGGCGGGAACAGATACGCAGTATTTT
TRBV6-1,NA,TRBJ1-5,medium-sized,CASLINSNQPQHF,TGTGCCAGCCTCATAAATAGCAATCAGCCCCAGCATTTT
TRBV6-5,NA,TRBJ1-1,once,CASSPTQPNTEAFF,TGTGCCAGCAGTCCAACGCAGCCGAACACTGAAGCTTTCTTT
TRBV5-1,TRBD1,TRBJ2-3,NA,CASSSGQENGDTQYF,TGCGCCAGCAGCTCTGGACAGGAGAATGGGGATACGCAGTATTTT
TRBV6-1,TRBD2,TRBJ2-5,NA,CASSHLAGEAETQYF,TGTGCCAGCAGTCATTTAGCGGGAGAGGCAGAGACCCAGTACTTC
TRBV29-1,TRBD2,TRBJ2-1,NA,CSVGLAGVNEQFF,TGCAGCGTTGGACTAGCGGGAGTGAATGAGCAGTTCTTC
TRBV5-5,NA,TRBJ2-7,few,CASSSTGTAGLEQYF,TGTGCCAGCAGCTCTACCGGGACTGCAGGTTTGGAGCAGTACTTC
TRBV4-1,NA,TRBJ2-7,NA,CASSQEGRSYEQYF,TGCGCCAGCAGCCAAGAGGGCCGCTCCTACGAGCAGTACTTC
TRBV21-1,NA,TRBJ2-7,NA,CASSKARLPQGELYEQYF,TGTGCCAGCAGCAAAGCCAGGCTTCCGCAGGGGGAACTATACGAGCAGTACTTC
TRBV5-4,TRBD1,TRBJ1-6,medium-sized,CASSRQGANSPLHF,TGTGCCAGCAGCCGACAGGGAGCTAATTCACCCCTCCACTTT
TRBV18,NA,TRBJ2-2,NA,CASSPRVVSTGELFF,TGTGCCAGCTCACCACGCGTAGTAAGCACCGGGGAGCTGTTTTTT
TRBV7-3,TRBD1,TRBJ1-1,NA,CASQTGPNTEAFF,TGTGCCAGCCAGACAGGGCCGAACACTGAAGCTTTCTTT
TRBV6-5,NA,TRBJ2-7,NA,CASSYADTQYF,TGTGCCAGCAGTTACGCGGACACACAGTACTTC